The present TCR beta chain was sequenced within a study of blood T cell repertoires in COVID-19 (TCRdb year 2020). General notes on the study: Samples covering the acute and convalescent phases of COVID-19 were provided by collaborators in the United States, Italy and Spain. Samples came from the ongoing ImmuneRACE study (first 160 participants) plus 1,254 subjects from 6 global collaborators. The dataset comprised deeply sampled blood TCRbeta repertoires from subjects exposed to, actively infected with, or recovered from COVID-19. The repertoires were released in a freely available public database intended as a resource for research on the immune response to SARS-CoV-2. The material from the prospective study consisted of cDNA or gDNA derived from T cells, B-cell-depleted T cells, or PBMCs. HLA class I and class II types, where available, came from metadata supplied by the sample provider rather than from assay-based typing. Nearly every sample came with metadata listing a de-identified subject ID, COVID-19 status, age in years and sex.

In the prospective study, participants were about 18 to 89 years old, resided in 20 to 30 geographic areas of the United States, and were enrolled through a virtual design. To assign participants to cohorts, the prospective study relied on clinical history that participants themselves reported in a screening survey and a study questionnaire. Each participant in the prospective study had whole blood, serum and a nasopharyngeal or oropharyngeal swab collected by mobile phlebotomists. Additional blood draws and questionnaires over a 2-month period could optionally be provided by prospective study participants. Blood samples from the prospective study were shipped frozen or at room temperature prior to DNA extraction. The investigation overall reported the following: Clinical and demographic metadata were provided uncurated, with the amount varying by source and participant.

On this clone: No antigen is known for it. No much larger clone is present one base from it, and per-base qualities are unavailable.

TCRbeta CDR3 regions were amplified from genomic DNA by means of the immunoSEQ Assay, a bias-controlled multiplex PCR. As for the original processing: Within the assay, amplification of reference gene primers was used to estimate how many nucleated cells each sample contained. Sequence reads were collapsed and filtered to measure the absolute abundance of every unique TCRbeta CDR3 rearrangement. For each sample, productive Simpson clonality was calculated by taking the square root of Simpson's diversity index across productive rearrangements. The source is immuneACCESS, and TCRdb retained only in-frame sequences with V and J called. Part of the clones is not carried over; for the studies checked, unresolved V genes explain less than half of this, and the remainder is unexplained. That table gives V, J and clone size, and the DNA gave D and trimming. This sample has around 220,000 clones in its table, and approximately 80% of those were observed once. The ten biggest clones cover 6.5% to 9% of the sample.

The trim is 1 base for V and 1 base for J, with a gap of 8 bases between the germline ends. The CDR3 starts with the cysteine, ends with the phenylalanine, and has 16 residues. Here the CDR3 DNA is all that survives: 48 bases in frame from base 1. Reading the germline V gene (reference sequence) gives CDR1 LNHDA and CDR2 SQIVND. Recombination linked TRBV19 to TRBJ2-6; TRBD2 is perhaps the D gene, given 6 matching bases. The TCR comes from a woman aged 40 to 50 with acute COVID-19. Sequenced sample: PBMCs or T cells enriched from blood (not recorded which). The nucleotides read TGTGCCAGTAGTATAGTGGAGGGTTCTGGGGCCAACGTCCTGACTTTC. Translation gives CASSIVEGSGANVLTF.